This paragraph reports one T cell receptor (beta chain). Its target is unknown. With a much larger clone just one base away, this may be a read error. Time point given: sample taken at primary tumor resection. Donation came from roughly 72 patients with untreated early-stage non-small cell lung cancer. TCRs were sequenced from unsorted whole RNA of tumor, nontumor lung or PBMC. This CDR3 is 16 amino acids long. V lost 2 bases, J lost 0 bases, and 5 bases stayed unmatched. CDR1 SGHRS and CDR2 YFSETQ come from the germline V gene. The source of the sample is a study of spatial heterogeneity in lung cancer. Background on the study: Alpha-chain detections were consistently fewer than beta-chain detections among the sequences.

TCRdb passed the 5' RACE reads through MiXCR, listing each CDR3 protein once. The sample yields 30,000 to 45,000 distinct CDR3 sequences, under 8.5% seen once. Notes on the study in general: Detection of ubiquitous tumor TCRs in blood was higher at resection than follow-up.

The sequence was collected from a female donor with early-stage non-small cell lung cancer. This chain uses TRBV5-1 with TRBJ2-7; TRBD2 matches at 10 bases. The material sequenced was PBMCs, taken at surgery. CDR3 nucleotide sequence: TGCGCCAGCAGCTTTAGCGGGAGGACATACTCCTACGAGCAGTACTTC. The encoded protein is CASSFSGRTYSYEQYF.